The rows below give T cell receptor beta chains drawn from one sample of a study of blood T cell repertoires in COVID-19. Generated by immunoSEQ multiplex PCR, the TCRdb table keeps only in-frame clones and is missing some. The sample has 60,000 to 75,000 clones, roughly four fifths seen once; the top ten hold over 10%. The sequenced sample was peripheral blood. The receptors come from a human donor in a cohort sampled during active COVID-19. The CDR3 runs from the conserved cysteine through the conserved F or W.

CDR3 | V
CAIRGGEETQYF | TRBV10-3
CASSLAGTGELFF | TRBV5-6
CASSHGLLEGQPQHF | TRBV5-6
CASSQGEGLFLFF | TRBV3-1/TRBV3-2
CASLGGGTTGELFF | TRBV6-6
CASRLYNSPLHF | TRBV19
CASSTGLPGNTIYF | TRBV19
CASSYSGQGTGNTIYF | TRBV6-6
CASSVNGREETQYF | TRBV2
CASSIRQNPTADTQYF | TRBV5-4
CAIGAPSETQYF | TRBV10-3
CASSLRGVTEAFF | TRBV12-3/TRBV12-4
CASSLGQVNIQYF | TRBV28
CASSFQGRWDGYTF | TRBV28
CAWSREGTEAFF | TRBV30
CASTSDRGQQETQYF | TRBV2
CASRLTGGNSPLHF | TRBV19
CASSADRGAEAFF | TRBV18